Reported below is one TCR beta chain. The antigen is not known. CD8 cells regarded as naive lacked CD45RO, were positively chosen for CCR7, and omitted terminally differentiated effector memory CD45RA+ cells. The sample belongs to a study of shared clonotypes between healthy human individuals. Study outcomes and limitations: Researchers found naive subsets generally carried larger estimated richness than memory subsets.

Trimming left V 3 bases short and J 0 bases short, with 3 bases between. The CDR3 runs 13 residues. Germline V gene lookup returns CDR1 MDHEN and CDR2 SYDVKM. TCRdb's copy holds only in-frame clones and misses some; the assay was immunoSEQ multiplex PCR. The sample lists a few million clones; 85% to 95% were seen once. The TCR comes from a man younger than 30 in good health. Some clones in this sample may be carry-over from other donors' samples. Material for sequencing was naive CD8+ T cells from PBMCs. The V call is TRBV28, the J call TRBJ2-1; D gene uncertain. The CDR3 coding sequence is TGTGCCAGCAGTTTCCCCTCCTACAATGAGCAGTTCTTC. Translated, it gives CASSFPSYNEQFF.